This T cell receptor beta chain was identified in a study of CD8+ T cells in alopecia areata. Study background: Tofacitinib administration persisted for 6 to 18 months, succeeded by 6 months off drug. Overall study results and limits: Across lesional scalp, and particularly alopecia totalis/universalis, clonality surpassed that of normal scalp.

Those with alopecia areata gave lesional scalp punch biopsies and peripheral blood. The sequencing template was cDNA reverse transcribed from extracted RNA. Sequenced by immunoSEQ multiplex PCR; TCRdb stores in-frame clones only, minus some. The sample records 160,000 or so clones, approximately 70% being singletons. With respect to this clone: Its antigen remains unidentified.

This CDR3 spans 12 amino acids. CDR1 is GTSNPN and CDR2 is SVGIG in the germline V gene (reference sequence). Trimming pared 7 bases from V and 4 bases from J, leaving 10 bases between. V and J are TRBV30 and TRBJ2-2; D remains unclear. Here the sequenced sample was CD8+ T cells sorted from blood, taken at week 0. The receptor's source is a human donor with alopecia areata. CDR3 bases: TGTGCCTTGACAAGGAGCACCGGGGAGCTGTTTTTT. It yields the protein CALTRSTGELFF.